What follows are 11 T cell receptor beta chains derived from one specimen sequenced in a study of shared clonotypes between healthy human individuals. The data were produced by immunoSEQ multiplex PCR, yet TCRdb's version contains in-frame clones alone and is incomplete. The data show about 530,000 clones, 90% to 96% seen once. Sequencing used naive CD4+ T cells sorted from blood. Stated subset: CD45RA+ positively selected. These receptors were collected from a woman aged 30 to 39 in good health.

The chain links TRBV9 to TRBJ2-7, with D possibly being TRBD1 (5 bases). From germline, CDR1 is SGDLS and CDR2 YYNGEE. The CDR3 contains 14 residues. The V end lost 0 bases, the J end lost 2 bases, and 9 bases lay between the germline ends. This chain's CDR3 is CASSVAEQAYEQYF. Here the CDR3 DNA reads TGTGCCAGCAGCGTAGCTGAACAGGCCTACGAGCAGTACTTC.

The V and J genes are TRBV28 and TRBJ1-1, with D possibly matching TRBD1 (6 bases). The CDR3 length is 16 residues. Germline loops: CDR1 MDHEN, CDR2 SYDVKM. The V end was cut by 1 base, the J end by 10 bases, with 22 bases between. The CDR3 here is CASSLSVGGRARRAFF. CDR3 DNA: TGTGCCAGCAGTTTATCGGTCGGGGGCAGAGCGCGTCGAGCTTTCTTT.

The rearrangement links TRBV18 to TRBJ2-1; D possibly uses TRBD1 or TRBD2 (5 bases each). This CDR3 is 14 amino acids long. The V and J ends lost 2 bases and 6 bases respectively, with 11 bases between them. Looked up from germline, CDR1 is KGHSH and CDR2 is LQKENI. CDR3 protein: CASSPVGAGNEQFF. CDR3 DNA: TGTGCCAGCTCACCAGTCGGGGCAGGCAATGAGCAGTTCTTC.

The rearrangement links TRBV28 to TRBJ2-3; no definite D call. This CDR3 is 15 amino acids long. Germline V gives CDR1 MDHEN, CDR2 SYDVKM. V lost 1 base and J 4 bases, leaving 12 bases between the germline ends. CDR3 coding DNA: TGTGCCAGCAGTTTATCAAGGAATGCCGCAGATACGCAGTATTTT. It codes for CASSLSRNAADTQYF.

V is TRBV5-1 and J is TRBJ2-7; 7 nucleotides align to TRBD1. J lost 2 bases, V lost 4 bases, and 6 bases had no gene match. CDR3 length equals 14 residues. Germline values: CDR1 SGHRS, CDR2 YFSETQ. This CDR3 is CASSIGTATYEQYF. In nucleotides, the CDR3 is TGCGCCAGCAGCATCGGGACAGCCACCTACGAGCAGTACTTC.

The chain uses TRBV5-1 and TRBJ2-1, with D possibly being TRBD1 (6 bases). The V gene lost 4 bases and the J gene lost 7 bases, with 18 bases spanning the gap. Germline lookup yields CDR1 SGHRS and CDR2 YFSETQ. The CDR3 contains 15 residues. In nucleotides, the CDR3 is TGCGCCAGCAGCCCTGGGGACACCAGGGTAAATGAGCAGTTCTTC. It specifies CASSPGDTRVNEQFF.

The J gene is TRBJ2-7, the V gene TRBV28, with 7 nucleotides matching TRBD1. The CDR3 is 12 residues long. J was trimmed by 2 bases and V by 8 bases; bases with no gene match: 3. Germline CDR1 and CDR2: MDHEN and SYDVKM. The CDR3 nucleotides read TGTGCCAGCCTGGGACAGACCTACGAGCAGTACTTC. Encoded protein: CASLGQTYEQYF.

The CDR3 DNA follows: TGTGCCAGCAGGCAAAGCTCCTATAATTCACCCCTCCACTTT. The encoded protein is CASRQSSYNSPLHF. The chain combines TRBV27 with TRBJ1-6; D uncertain. CDR3 length equals 14 residues. Trimming pared 6 bases from V and 0 bases from J, leaving 6 bases between. Looked up from germline, CDR1 is MNHEY and CDR2 is SMNVEV (reference sequence).

The rearrangement links TRBV7-2 to TRBJ1-5; 7 nucleotides line up with TRBD1. Germline V lookup: CDR1 SGHTA, CDR2 FQGNSA. This CDR3 has 15 residues. J lost 7 bases, V lost 3 bases, and 9 bases had no gene match. The CDR3 spells CASSFSVDRAQPQHF. The CDR3 DNA is TGTGCCAGCAGCTTCTCTGTCGACAGGGCACAGCCCCAGCATTTT.

This clone was seen once. The chain links TRBV5-1 to TRBJ2-5; D is perhaps TRBD1 (6 bases). The DNA end is a closer match to TRBJ2-7, so the J assignment may be wrong. The length of the CDR3 is 15 residues. Per the germline V gene, CDR1 is SGHRS and CDR2 is YFSETQ. CDR3 nucleotide sequence: TGCGCCAGCAGCTTGGCCGTGGGGGCGGCCTACGAGCAGTACTTC. It codes for CASSLAVGAAYEQYF.

About this clone itself: The same CDR3 is also encoded by other DNA sequences in this sample. V and J are TRBV28 and TRBJ1-2; D not resolved. This CDR3 region has 13 residues. The V and J ends lost 2 bases and 2 bases respectively, with 6 bases between them. CDR1 and CDR2 from the germline V gene are MDHEN and SYDVKM. CDR3 amino acids: CASSLGQNYGYTF. CDR3 DNA: TGTGCCAGCAGTTTAGGCCAGAACTATGGCTACACCTTC.